The table lists the clone carrying this TCR beta chain with a few counts. This sample is part of a study of cytomegalovirus exposure and HLA in healthy donors. The PCR had 60 Vbeta and 13 Jbeta primers. Sequencing used immunoSEQ multiplex PCR; TCRdb keeps in-frame clones, though not all of them. The sample has around 110,000 clones; roughly 9% are singletons. The CDR3 is 20 amino acids. V shed 0 bases, J shed 1 base, and the junction held 7 bases outside the gene matches. CDR1 is MNHEY, CDR2 SMNVEV, per germline (reference sequence). Sequenced input: PBMCs. This chain links TRBV27 with TRBJ2-6; TRBD1 agrees at 12 bases. The sequence came from a man aged 25-45 years in good health and CMV-seronegative. The CDR3 loop is CASSLSGGQGAPSGANVLTF. The CDR3 DNA reads as TGTGCCAGCAGTTTATCGGGGGGACAGGGGGCGCCTTCTGGGGCCAACGTCCTGACTTTC.